This T cell receptor (beta chain) was documented in a study of T cell responses to AZD1222 COVID-19 vaccine. Study as a whole: Analysis merged second doses at about 4 or about 12 weeks.

TCRdb keeps only in-frame clones here, not all; method: immunoSEQ multiplex PCR. The data show 130,000 to 150,000 clones, with just over 90% seen just once and about 2.1% held by the top ten. CDR1 is SEHNR and CDR2 is FQNEAQ in the germline V gene (reference sequence). Trimming left V 4 bases short and J 4 bases short, with 13 bases between. This CDR3 spans 14 amino acids. V and J are TRBV7-9 and TRBJ1-2, with TRBD1 as a possible D gene (5 bases). This TCR came from an adult in good health. The input for sequencing was peripheral blood, taken on day 0 of AZD1222 vaccination. The CDR3 DNA reads TGTGCCAGCAGCTCAGAGGCAGGGTCCTATGGCTACACCTTC. As protein: CASSSEAGSYGYTF.